The rows below give T cell receptor beta chains drawn from one sample of a study of cytomegalovirus exposure and HLA in healthy donors. Profiled with immunoSEQ multiplex PCR; TCRdb holds only in-frame clones, not every one. Counted here are about 190,000 clones, approximately 82% occurring once; the ten biggest clones make up approximately 2%. The sequencing sample was made of PBMCs. The receptors were gathered from a woman under 30 in good health and CMV-seropositive. CDR3s include the opening cysteine and the closing phenylalanine or tryptophan. The D gene is left open where the match is weak. Clone size, where shown, is once, few, many, or a class for clones that have expanded.

TRBJ1-3 NA TRBV28 17 NA TGTGCCAGCAGTTCACCGACAGACCCCCGCTCTGGAAACACCATATATTTT CASSSPTDPRSGNTIYF
TRBJ1-1 TRBD1 TRBV30 20 NA TGTGCCTGGACAAACGTTCCGGGACAGGGAAGGGCATACTCGAACACTGAAGCTTTCTTT CAWTNVPGQGRAYSNTEAFF
TRBJ1-1 NA TRBV7-3 13 once TGTGCCAGCGGACTAGCGAGGAACACTGAAGCTTTCTTT CASGLARNTEAFF
TRBJ2-1 NA TRBV9 15 once TGTGCCAGCAGCGTACTAGGAGGGGCGGACAATGAGCAGTTCTTC CASSVLGGADNEQFF
TRBJ2-1 NA TRBV7-9 16 once TGTGCCAGCAGCTTCCTTTTGATAACAGGGTATCCAGAGCAGTTCTTC CASSFLLITGYPEQFF
TRBJ2-3 NA TRBV4-2 15 NA TGTGCCAGCAGCCCACGACTAGACGGCCCAGATACGCAGTATTTT CASSPRLDGPDTQYF
TRBJ1-2 NA TRBV9 13 NA TGTGCCAGCAGCGTGTTTTCGGACTATGGCTACACCTTC CASSVFSDYGYTF
TRBJ2-5 NA TRBV13 13 NA TGTGCCAGCAGCTTAGGCGGAGCGAGGACCCAGTACTTC CASSLGGARTQYF
TRBJ1-2 NA TRBV5-4 14 NA TGTGCCAGCAGCTTGGACCCCGGGGGTGAGTCCTACACCTTC CASSLDPGGESYTF
TRBJ1-2 NA TRBV2 17 NA TGTGCCAGCAGAGGTAGGGCAGGGTATAGAGCTAACTATGGCTACACCTTC CASRGRAGYRANYGYTF
TRBJ2-3 TRBD1 TRBV7-9 14 NA TGTGCCAGCAGCTTGCGGACAGGCGAAGATACGCAGTATTTT CASSLRTGEDTQYF
TRBJ1-5 TRBD1 TRBV6-7 16 NA TGTGCCAGCAGTACCCGGGACAGGGGTAGCAATCAGCCCCAGCATTTT CASSTRDRGSNQPQHF
TRBJ2-2 TRBD1 TRBV5-1 17 NA TGCGCCAGCAGCACGCGGACAGGGGGGAATAACACCGGGGAGCTGTTTTTT CASSTRTGGNNTGELFF
TRBJ2-5 NA TRBV5-1 14 once TGCGCCAGCAGCTTGAGCGGATACCAAGAGACCCAGTACTTC CASSLSGYQETQYF
TRBJ1-5 NA TRBV7-6 13 NA TGTGCCAGCAGCAGCAATAGCAATCAGCCCCAGCATTTT CASSSNSNQPQHF
TRBJ2-7 NA TRBV5-1 12 once TGCGCCAGCAGCCCGACTTGGGACGAGCAGTACTTC CASSPTWDEQYF
TRBJ2-7 TRBD2 TRBV30 15 NA TGTGCCTGGAGGAGCCTAGCGGGGGGGCGCGGCGAGCAGTACTTC CAWRSLAGGRGEQYF
TRBJ2-7 NA TRBV12-1 10 NA TGTGCCAGCAGCTTTGACCGAGTCGGCTTC CASSFDRVGF
TRBJ2-1 TRBD2 TRBV19 18 NA TGTGCCAGTAGTATGGGGCGGGGGAGCCCGGAGCTATACAATGAGCAGTTCTTC CASSMGRGSPELYNEQFF
TRBJ1-6 TRBD1 TRBV28 16 few TGTGCCAGCATGGAGGACAGGGGTATAAGTAATTCACCCCTCCACTTT CASMEDRGISNSPLHF
TRBJ2-7 NA TRBV2 13 NA TGTGCCAGCAGTGAAGCGAGGAGGGCCGAGCAGTACTTC CASSEARRAEQYF
TRBJ2-1 TRBD2 TRBV7-2 15 NA TGTGCCAGCAGCTTAGCGCGGGGGGGCTTAAATGAGCAGTTCTTC CASSLARGGLNEQFF
TRBJ1-1 TRBD1 TRBV7-9 12 NA TGTGCCAGCAGCTCCGACAGGGCTGAAGCTTTCTTT CASSSDRAEAFF
TRBJ1-6 TRBD1 TRBV2 16 few TGTGCCAGCAAAAGCGCTCTGACAGGGGAGAATTCACCCCTCCACTTT CASKSALTGENSPLHF
TRBJ1-6 NA TRBV28 16 once TGTGCCAGCAGTTGGAGGAATTGGCCTTATAATTCACCCCTCCACTTT CASSWRNWPYNSPLHF
TRBJ2-2 TRBD1 TRBV7-9 14 NA TGTGCCAGCAGTCTGGGACAGGGAACCGGGGAGCTGTTTTTT CASSLGQGTGELFF
TRBJ1-2 NA TRBV28 12 NA TGTGCCAGCAGCCCAGGCTACTATGGCTACACCTTC CASSPGYYGYTF
TRBJ2-1 NA TRBV7-7 13 NA TGTGCCAGCAGCCGCTACCTAGACAGGGAGCAGTTCTTC CASSRYLDREQFF
TRBJ1-2 TRBD1 TRBV7-9 14 NA TGTGCCAGCAGCCTAAAAGGGGGACAGCATGGCTACACCTTC CASSLKGGQHGYTF
TRBJ2-7 NA TRBV5-1 15 NA TGCGCCAGCAGTCCCGAACCCCGGGACATCCACGAGCAGTACTTC CASSPEPRDIHEQYF
TRBJ2-5 NA TRBV5-1 13 NA TGCGCCAGCAGCCCCCCCCTAGAGGAGACCCAGTACTTC CASSPPLEETQYF
TRBJ1-2 TRBD1 TRBV19 14 NA TGTGCCAGTAGTATAGCGGGACAGACCTATGGCTACACCTTC CASSIAGQTYGYTF
TRBJ1-5 TRBD1 TRBV6-1 15 NA TGTGCCAGCACCCCGAGACAGGGTGAAGACCAGCCCCAGCATTTT CASTPRQGEDQPQHF
TRBJ1-2 TRBD1 TRBV18 17 NA TGTGCCAGCTCCTCCGTCTCCCGAGGGACAGGGGGCCTGGGCTACACCTTC CASSSVSRGTGGLGYTF
TRBJ2-3 TRBD2 TRBV2 13 NA TGTGCCACCGGGTTGGGGGGGACAGATACGCAGTATTTT CATGLGGTDTQYF
TRBJ2-7 TRBD1 TRBV6-1 16 few TGTGCCAGCAGTGAGGTACCGGGACAGAGCACAGGGGAGCAGTACTTC CASSEVPGQSTGEQYF
TRBJ1-2 TRBD1 TRBV7-6 13 NA TGTGCCAGCAGCTTATCAGGGGGCTATGGCTACACCTTC CASSLSGGYGYTF
TRBJ2-2 NA TRBV7-3 12 once TGTGCCAGCAGCTTTTCGACCGGGGAGCTGTTTTTT CASSFSTGELFF
TRBJ2-6 TRBD1 TRBV9 17 NA TGTGCCAGCAGCGAGGGGGCAGGCGCTATAGGGGCCAACGTCCTGACTTTC CASSEGAGAIGANVLTF
TRBJ1-1 NA TRBV13 14 NA TGTGCCAGCAGCGGAGGGGACGGAGGATATGAAGCTTTCTTT CASSGGDGGYEAFF
TRBJ1-2 TRBD1 TRBV10-3 17 few TGTGCCATCAGTGAGTCTTTTCTGGACAGGCTTTCCTATGGCTACACCTTC CAISESFLDRLSYGYTF
TRBJ2-5 TRBD1 TRBV27 15 NA TGTGCCAGCAGTCCTAATGGACAGGGCCAAGAGACCCAGTACTTC CASSPNGQGQETQYF
TRBJ2-1 NA TRBV5-1 13 NA TGCGCCAGCAGCTTGGCCTATCACAATGAGCAGTTCTTC CASSLAYHNEQFF
TRBJ1-2 TRBD1 TRBV11-2 16 NA TGTGCCAGCAGCTTAGGTTTGGGGACAGGGGGCGACGGCTACACCTTC CASSLGLGTGGDGYTF
TRBJ2-5 NA TRBV19 14 NA TGTGCCAGTAGTCCCCGACAGGTCCAAGAGACCCAGTACTTC CASSPRQVQETQYF
TRBJ2-7 NA TRBV15 13 few TGTGCCACCAGCAGACTAGGGGCGTACGAGCAGTACTTC CATSRLGAYEQYF
TRBJ1-6 TRBD1 TRBV11-2 18 once TGTGCCAGCAGCTTAGATCGGGACAGGGGATCCTATAATTCACCCCTCCACTTT CASSLDRDRGSYNSPLHF